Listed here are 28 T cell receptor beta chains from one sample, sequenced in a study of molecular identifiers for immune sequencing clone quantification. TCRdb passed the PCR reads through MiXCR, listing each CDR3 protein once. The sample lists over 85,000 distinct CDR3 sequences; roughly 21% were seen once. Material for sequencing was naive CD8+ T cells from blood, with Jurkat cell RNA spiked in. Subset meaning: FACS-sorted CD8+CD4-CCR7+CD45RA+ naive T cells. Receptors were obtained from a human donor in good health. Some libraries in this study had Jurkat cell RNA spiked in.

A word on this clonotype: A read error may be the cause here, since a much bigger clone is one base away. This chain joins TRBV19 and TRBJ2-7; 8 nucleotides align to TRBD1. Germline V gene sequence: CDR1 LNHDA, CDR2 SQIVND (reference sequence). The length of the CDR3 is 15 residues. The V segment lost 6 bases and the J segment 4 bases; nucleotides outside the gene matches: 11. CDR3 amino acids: CASSPSPGGGYEQYF. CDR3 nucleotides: TGTGCCAGTAGCCCATCCCCAGGGGGCGGATACGAGCAGTACTTC.

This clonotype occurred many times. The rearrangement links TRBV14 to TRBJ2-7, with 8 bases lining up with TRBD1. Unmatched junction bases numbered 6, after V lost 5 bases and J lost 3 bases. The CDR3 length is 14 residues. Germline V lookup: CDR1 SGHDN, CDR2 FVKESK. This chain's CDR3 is CASSNFGTGYEQYF. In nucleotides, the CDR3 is TGTGCCAGCAGCAATTTCGGGACAGGCTACGAGCAGTACTTC.

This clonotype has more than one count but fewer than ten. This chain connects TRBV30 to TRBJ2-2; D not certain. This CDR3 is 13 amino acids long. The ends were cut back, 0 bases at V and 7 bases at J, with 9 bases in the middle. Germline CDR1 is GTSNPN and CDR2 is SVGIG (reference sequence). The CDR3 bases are TGTGCCTGGAGTGTAATGGGGATCGGGGAGCTGTTTTTT. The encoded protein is CAWSVMGIGELFF. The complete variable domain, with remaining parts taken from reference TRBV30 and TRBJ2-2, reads SQTIHQWPATLVQPVGSPLSLECTVEGTSNPNLYWYRQAAGRGLQLLFYSVGIGQISSEVPQNLSASRPQDRQFILSSKKLLLSDSGFYLCAWSVMGIGELFFGEGSRLTVL.

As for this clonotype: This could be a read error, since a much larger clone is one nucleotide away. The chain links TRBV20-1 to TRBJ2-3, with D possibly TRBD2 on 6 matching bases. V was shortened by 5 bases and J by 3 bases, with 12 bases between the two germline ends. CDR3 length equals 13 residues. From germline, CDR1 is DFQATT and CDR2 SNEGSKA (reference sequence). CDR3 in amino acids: CSAQEGLTDTQYF. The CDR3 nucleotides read TGCAGTGCTCAGGAGGGCCTGACAGATACGCAGTATTTT.

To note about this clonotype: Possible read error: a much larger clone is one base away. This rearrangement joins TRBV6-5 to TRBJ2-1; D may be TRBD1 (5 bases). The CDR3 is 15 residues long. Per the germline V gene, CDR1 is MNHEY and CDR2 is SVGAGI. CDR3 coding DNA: TGTGCCAGCAGTCCCCGGCAGGGCTCCTACGATGAGCAGTTCTTC. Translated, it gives CASSPRQGSYDEQFF.

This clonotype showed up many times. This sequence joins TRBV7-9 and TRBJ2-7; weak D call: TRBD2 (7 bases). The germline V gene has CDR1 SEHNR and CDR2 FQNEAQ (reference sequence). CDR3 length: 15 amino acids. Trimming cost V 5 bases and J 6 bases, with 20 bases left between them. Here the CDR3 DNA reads TGTGCCAGCAGCGACGGTGGGGGGGCCGATCGCGAGCAGTACTTC. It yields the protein CASSDGGGADREQYF.

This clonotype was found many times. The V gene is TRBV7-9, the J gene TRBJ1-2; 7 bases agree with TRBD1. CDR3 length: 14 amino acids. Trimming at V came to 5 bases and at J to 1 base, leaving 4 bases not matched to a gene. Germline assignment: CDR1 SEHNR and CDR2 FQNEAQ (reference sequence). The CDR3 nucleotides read TGTGCCAGCAGCCCGGGGGACAGTAACTATGGCTACACCTTC. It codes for CASSPGDSNYGYTF.

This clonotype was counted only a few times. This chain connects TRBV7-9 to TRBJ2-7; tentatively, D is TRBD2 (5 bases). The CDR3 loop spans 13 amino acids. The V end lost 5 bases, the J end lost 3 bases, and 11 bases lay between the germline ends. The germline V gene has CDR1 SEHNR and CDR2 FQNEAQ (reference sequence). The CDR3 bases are TGTGCCAGCAGCCCCGGGATCCTCTACGAGCAGTACTTC. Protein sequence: CASSPGILYEQYF.

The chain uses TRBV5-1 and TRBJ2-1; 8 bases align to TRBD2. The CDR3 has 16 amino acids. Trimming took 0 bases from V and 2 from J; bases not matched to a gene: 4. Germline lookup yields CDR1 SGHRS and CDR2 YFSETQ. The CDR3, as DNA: TGCGCCAGCAGCTTGGCGGCGGGGGGCCCCTACAATGAGCAGTTCTTC. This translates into CASSLAAGGPYNEQFF.

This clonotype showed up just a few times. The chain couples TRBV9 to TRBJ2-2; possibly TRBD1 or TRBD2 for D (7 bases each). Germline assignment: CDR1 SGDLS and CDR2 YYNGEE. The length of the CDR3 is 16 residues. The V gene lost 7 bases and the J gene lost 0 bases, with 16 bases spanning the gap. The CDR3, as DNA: TGTGCCAGCTCCCTTGGGAGGGGGCCGAACACCGGGGAGCTGTTTTTT. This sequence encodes CASSLGRGPNTGELFF.

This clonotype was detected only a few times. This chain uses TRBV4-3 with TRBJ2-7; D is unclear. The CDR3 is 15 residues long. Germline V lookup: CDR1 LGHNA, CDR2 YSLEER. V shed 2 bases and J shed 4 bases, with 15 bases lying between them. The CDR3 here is CASSQSYGPDYEQYF. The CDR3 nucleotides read TGCGCCAGCAGCCAAAGTTATGGACCGGATTACGAGCAGTACTTC.

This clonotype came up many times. CDR3: CASSSPGLVGIFQETQYF. The CDR3 DNA is TGTGCCAGCAGCTCTCCAGGGTTGGTGGGGATTTTTCAAGAGACCCAGTACTTC. V is TRBV5-6 and J is TRBJ2-5; TRBD1 might be the D (5 bases). Trimming took off 3 bases at V and 2 bases at J, with 23 bases between the two ends. CDR1 and CDR2 (germline): SGHDT, YYEEEE. The CDR3 is 18 amino acids.

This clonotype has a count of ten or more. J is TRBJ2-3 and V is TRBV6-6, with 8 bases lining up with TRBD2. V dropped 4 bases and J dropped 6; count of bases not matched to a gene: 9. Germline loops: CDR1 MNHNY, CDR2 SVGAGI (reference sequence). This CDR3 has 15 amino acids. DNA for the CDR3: TGTGCCAGCAGTTCCTCCGGGGGGGTGTTGGATACGCAGTATTTT. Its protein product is CASSSSGGVLDTQYF.

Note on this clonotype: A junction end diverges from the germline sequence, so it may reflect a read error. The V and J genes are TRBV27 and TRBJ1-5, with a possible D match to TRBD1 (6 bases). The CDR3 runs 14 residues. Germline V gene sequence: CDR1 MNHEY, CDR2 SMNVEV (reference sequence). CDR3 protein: CASSRGAGNQLQHF. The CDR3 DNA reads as TGTGCCAGCAGTAGGGGGGCCGGGAATCAGCTCCAGCATTTT.

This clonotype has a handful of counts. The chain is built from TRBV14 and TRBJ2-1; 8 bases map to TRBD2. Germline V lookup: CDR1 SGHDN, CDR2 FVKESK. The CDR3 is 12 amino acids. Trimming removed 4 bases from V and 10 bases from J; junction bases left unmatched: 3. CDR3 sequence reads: CASSLWTSEQFF. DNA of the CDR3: TGTGCCAGCAGCCTTTGGACTAGCGAGCAGTTCTTC.

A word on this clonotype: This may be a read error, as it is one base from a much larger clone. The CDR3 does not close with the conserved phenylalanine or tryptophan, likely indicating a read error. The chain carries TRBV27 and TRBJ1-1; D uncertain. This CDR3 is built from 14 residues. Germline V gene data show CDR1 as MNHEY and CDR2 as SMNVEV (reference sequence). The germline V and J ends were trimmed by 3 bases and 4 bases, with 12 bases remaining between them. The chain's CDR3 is CASSFRGFGTEAFS. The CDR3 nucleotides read TGTGCCAGCAGTTTCCGAGGGTTTGGCACTGAAGCTTTCTCT.

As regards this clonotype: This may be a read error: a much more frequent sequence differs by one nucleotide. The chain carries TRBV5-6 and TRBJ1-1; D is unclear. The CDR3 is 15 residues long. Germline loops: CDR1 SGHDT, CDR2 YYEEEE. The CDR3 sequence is CASSRGPNSNTEALF. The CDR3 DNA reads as TGTGCCAGCAGCCGCGGCCCTAACTCGAACACTGAAGCTCTCTTT.

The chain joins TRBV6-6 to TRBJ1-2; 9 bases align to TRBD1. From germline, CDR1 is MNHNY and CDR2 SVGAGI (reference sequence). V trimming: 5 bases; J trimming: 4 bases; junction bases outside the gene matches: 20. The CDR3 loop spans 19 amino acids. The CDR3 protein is CASSHTGQGFFIWSYGYTF. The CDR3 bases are TGTGCCAGCAGTCACACGGGACAGGGTTTTTTTATTTGGAGCTATGGCTACACCTTC.

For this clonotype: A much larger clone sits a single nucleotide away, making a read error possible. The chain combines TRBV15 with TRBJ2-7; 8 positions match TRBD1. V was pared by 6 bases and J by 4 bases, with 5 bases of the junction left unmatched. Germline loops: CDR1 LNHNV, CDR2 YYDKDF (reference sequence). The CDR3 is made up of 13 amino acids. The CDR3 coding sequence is TGTGCCACCAGTGGACAGGGCGGGTACGAGCAGTACTTC. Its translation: CATSGQGGYEQYF.

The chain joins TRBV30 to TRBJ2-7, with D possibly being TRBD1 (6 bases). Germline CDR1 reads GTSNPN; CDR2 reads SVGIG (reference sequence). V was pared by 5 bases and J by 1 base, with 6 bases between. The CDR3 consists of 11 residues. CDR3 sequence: CAWGQSYEQYF. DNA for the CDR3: TGTGCCTGGGGACAGTCCTACGAGCAGTACTTC. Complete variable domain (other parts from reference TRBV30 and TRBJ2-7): SQTIHQWPATLVQPVGSPLSLECTVEGTSNPNLYWYRQAAGRGLQLLFYSVGIGQISSEVPQNLSASRPQDRQFILSSKKLLLSDSGFYLCAWGQSYEQYFGPGTRLTVT.

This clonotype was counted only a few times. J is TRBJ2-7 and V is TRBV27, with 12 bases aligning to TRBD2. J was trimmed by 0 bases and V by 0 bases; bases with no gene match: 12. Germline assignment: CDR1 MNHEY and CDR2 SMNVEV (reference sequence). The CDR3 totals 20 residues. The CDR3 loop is CASSLSFTRGTSGFSYEQYF. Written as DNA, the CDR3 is TGTGCCAGCAGTTTATCCTTTACACGCGGGACTAGCGGGTTCTCCTACGAGCAGTACTTC.

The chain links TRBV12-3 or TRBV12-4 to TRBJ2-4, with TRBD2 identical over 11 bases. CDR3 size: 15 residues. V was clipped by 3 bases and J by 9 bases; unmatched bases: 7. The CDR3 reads CASSFVAGGPGIQYF. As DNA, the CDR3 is TGTGCCAGCAGTTTCGTAGCGGGAGGGCCGGGCATTCAGTACTTC.

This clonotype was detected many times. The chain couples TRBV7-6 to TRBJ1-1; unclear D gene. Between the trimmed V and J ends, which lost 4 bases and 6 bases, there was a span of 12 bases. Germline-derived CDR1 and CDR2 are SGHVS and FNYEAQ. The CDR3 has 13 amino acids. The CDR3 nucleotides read TGTGCCAGCAGCTCCTTAGGAGGGCCTGAAGCTTTCTTT. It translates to CASSSLGGPEAFF.

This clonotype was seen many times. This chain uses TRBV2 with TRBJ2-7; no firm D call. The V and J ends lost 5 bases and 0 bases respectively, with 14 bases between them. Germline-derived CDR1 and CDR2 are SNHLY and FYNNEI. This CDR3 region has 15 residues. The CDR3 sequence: CASSTGGEDSYEQYF. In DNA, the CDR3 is TGTGCCAGCAGTACGGGCGGAGAGGACTCCTACGAGCAGTACTTC. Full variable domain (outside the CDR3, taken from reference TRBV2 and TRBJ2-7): EPEVTQTPSHQVTQMGQEVILRCVPISNHLYFYWYRQILGQKVEFLVSFYNNEISEKSEIFDDQFSVERPDGSNFTLKIRSTKLEDSAMYFCASSTGGEDSYEQYFGPGTRLTVT.

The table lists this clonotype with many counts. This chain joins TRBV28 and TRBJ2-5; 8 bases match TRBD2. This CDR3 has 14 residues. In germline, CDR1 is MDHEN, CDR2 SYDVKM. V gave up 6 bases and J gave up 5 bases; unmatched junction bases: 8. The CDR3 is CASSQGTRRETQYF. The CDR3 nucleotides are TGTGCCAGCAGCCAAGGGACTAGGCGGGAGACCCAGTACTTC.

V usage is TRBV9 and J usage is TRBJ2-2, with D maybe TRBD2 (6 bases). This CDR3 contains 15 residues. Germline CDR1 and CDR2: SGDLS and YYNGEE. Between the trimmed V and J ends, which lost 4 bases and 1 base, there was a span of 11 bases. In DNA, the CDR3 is TGTGCCAGCAGCAGGGAAGCGGGGAACACCGGGGAGCTGTTTTTT. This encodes CASSREAGNTGELFF.

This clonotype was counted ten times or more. CDR3 nucleotides: TGTGCCAGCAGCTCGGAGGACAGTAGCTCCTACGAGCAGTACTTC. Translated, it gives CASSSEDSSSYEQYF. The rearrangement links TRBV7-9 to TRBJ2-7, with D possibly matching TRBD1 (6 bases). The CDR3 spans 15 residues. V was clipped by 4 bases and J by 0 bases, with 13 bases between them. Germline CDR1 reads SEHNR; CDR2 reads FQNEAQ (reference sequence).

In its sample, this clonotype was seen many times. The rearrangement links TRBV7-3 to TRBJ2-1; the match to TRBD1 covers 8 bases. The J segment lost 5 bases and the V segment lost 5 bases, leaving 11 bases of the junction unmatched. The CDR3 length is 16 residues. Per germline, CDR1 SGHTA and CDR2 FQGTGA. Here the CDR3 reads CASSDRDRMSHNEQFF. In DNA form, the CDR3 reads TGTGCCAGCAGCGACCGGGACAGGATGTCCCACAATGAGCAGTTCTTC.